The clone carrying this TCR beta chain was observed many times. The target antigen is unknown. This entry comes from a study of T-cell memory formation after mild COVID-19. Overall study results and limits: Pre-infection memory contained some responding clones, which suggested that cross-reactive memory had joined. Mainly CM and EM harbored the contracting CD4+ clones; mainly EMRA harbored the CD8+ ones.

TCRdb re-derived calls from the 5' RACE reads in MiXCR, one entry per CDR3 protein. Of 6,000 to 9,500 distinct CDR3 sequences listed, roughly 30% are singletons. Germline CDR1 and CDR2: ENHRY and SYGVKD. The CDR3 covers 13 residues. V lost 3 bases to trimming and J lost 3 bases, with 9 bases between them. Sequencing input: PBMCs or a T cell subset sorted from them (not recorded which). The receptor was isolated from an adult woman who had mild COVID-19 (a few samples of this study predate the infection). Cell type and time point are not known. The chain has TRBV10-3 and TRBJ2-7, with no clear D. The CDR3: CAISEEVYYEQYF. For the CDR3, the DNA is TGTGCCATCAGTGAAGAGGTTTACTACGAGCAGTACTTC.